One and the same sample provided the 10 T cell receptor beta chains below, sequenced in a study of glioma-infiltrating T cells after dendritic cell vaccination. Clones were read by immunoSEQ multiplex PCR, and TCRdb kept only the in-frame ones, dropping some. The table records 80,000 to 100,000 clones, approximately 80% of them present only once. The specimen was blood, collected before dendritic cell vaccination. The receptors come from a human donor with glioblastoma.

The chain couples TRBV6-1 to TRBJ1-1; D is perhaps TRBD1 (5 bases). The CDR3 contains 14 residues. V was shortened by 3 bases and J by 10 bases, with 18 bases between the two germline ends. Germline values: CDR1 MNHNS, CDR2 SASEGT. The CDR3, as DNA: TGTGCCAGCAGTGACCCGCGGGGGGTCGGGGGAGCTTTCTTT. This encodes CASSDPRGVGGAFF.

DNA for the CDR3: TGTGCCAGCAGCTACGGGACAGGGGAATATGGCTACACCTTC. Its translation is CASSYGTGEYGYTF. The rearrangement uses TRBV9 and TRBJ1-2; 10 bases agree with TRBD1. V lost 4 bases, J lost 5 bases, and 5 bases stayed unmatched. CDR1 is SGDLS and CDR2 is YYNGEE in the germline V gene. The CDR3 loop spans 14 amino acids.

The chain joins TRBV4-2 to TRBJ2-1; D is perhaps TRBD1 (6 bases). The CDR3 extends over 13 amino acids. Trimming took 0 bases from V and 9 from J, leaving 9 bases between them. Germline V gives CDR1 LGHNA, CDR2 YNFKEQ. DNA of the CDR3: TGTGCCAGCAGCCAAGAGGGGGCCGGTGAGCAGTTCTTC. Amino acids: CASSQEGAGEQFF.

The chain uses TRBV5-1 and TRBJ1-4; D is possibly TRBD1 (6 bases). Trimming removed 0 bases at V and 7 bases at J, with 16 bases between. Germline lookup yields CDR1 SGHRS and CDR2 YFSETQ. The CDR3 extends over 16 amino acids. This CDR3 is CASSLEVSGVGEKLFF. The DNA for the CDR3 is TGCGCCAGCAGCTTGGAGGTTTCAGGGGTCGGTGAAAAACTGTTTTTT.

V and J are TRBV11-2 and TRBJ2-7; 7 bases are shared with TRBD2. The V gene end was trimmed by 1 base and the J gene end by 2 bases; junction bases not matched to a gene: 8. This CDR3 contains 16 residues. Germline V gives CDR1 SGHAT, CDR2 FQNNGV. As DNA, the CDR3 is TGTGCCAGCAGCTTAGGGGGGGGAAGGAGCGCCTACGAGCAGTACTTC. Translated, it gives CASSLGGGRSAYEQYF.

V is TRBV2 and J is TRBJ1-5; TRBD1 matches 9 bases. The CDR3 contains 15 residues. J was trimmed by 4 bases and V by 4 bases; bases with no gene match: 5. Germline V CDR1 and CDR2: SNHLY, FYNNEI. CDR3 DNA sequence: TGTGCCAGCAGTGGAGGGACAGGGTTTAATCAGCCCCAGCATTTT. The encoded protein is CASSGGTGFNQPQHF.

The V call is TRBV19, the J call TRBJ2-2; TRBD1 might be the D (6 bases). The V gene lost 5 bases and the J gene lost 4 bases, with 11 bases spanning the gap. Germline assignment: CDR1 LNHDA and CDR2 SQIVND (reference sequence). This CDR3 spans 14 amino acids. CDR3 DNA sequence: TGTGCCAGTAGTTCACACAGGGTCACCGGGGAGCTGTTTTTT. Its protein is CASSSHRVTGELFF.

The V gene is TRBV5-6, the J gene TRBJ1-5; D is unclear. CDR1 and CDR2 from the germline V gene are SGHDT and YYEEEE. Trimming took off 4 bases at V and 1 base at J, with 12 bases between the two ends. The CDR3 sequence is 15 residues long. In DNA form, the CDR3 reads TGTGCCAGCAGCCAGCTGGGGAGGAGCAATCAGCCCCAGCATTTT. This translates into CASSQLGRSNQPQHF.

The chain is built from TRBV7-9 and TRBJ1-4; D uncertain. The CDR3 is 12 amino acids. V was trimmed by 7 bases and J by 6 bases, leaving 9 bases between them. Germline values: CDR1 SEHNR, CDR2 FQNEAQ (reference sequence). In DNA, the CDR3 is TGTGCCAGCACTGCAGGCGATGAAAAACTGTTTTTT. Its translation: CASTAGDEKLFF.

The rearrangement links TRBV10-2 to TRBJ1-4; perhaps TRBD1 as D (5 bases). The germline V and J ends were trimmed by 6 bases and 8 bases, with 19 bases remaining between them. The CDR3 spans 15 residues. Looked up from germline, CDR1 is WSHSY and CDR2 is SAAADI. CDR3 region: CASRKGLGRDEKLFF. The CDR3 DNA is TGCGCCAGCAGAAAAGGGTTGGGGCGGGACGAAAAACTGTTTTTT.